A selection of T cell receptor beta chains follows, all from one sample in a study of cytomegalovirus exposure and HLA in healthy donors. Assay: immunoSEQ multiplex PCR; the TCRdb copy retains only in-frame clones and omits some. This repertoire shows hundreds of thousands of clones, approximately 78% found once; its top ten account for roughly 3.1%. The sample was PBMCs. The receptors originated from a man younger than 40 in good health and CMV-seronegative. CDR3s include the opening cysteine and the closing phenylalanine or tryptophan. The D gene is left open where the match is weak. Size is omitted from some rows. Given values are once, few, many or a class for expanded clones.

abundance	j_gene	v_gene	d_gene	CDR3aa	CDR3nt
.	TRBJ2-3	TRBV4-1	.	CASSQDWGGTDTQYF	TGCGCCAGCAGCCAAGATTGGGGGGGCACAGATACGCAGTATTTT
.	TRBJ2-2	TRBV9	TRBD2	CASRAGATGELFF	TGTGCCAGCAGAGCGGGGGCCACCGGGGAGCTGTTTTTT
.	TRBJ1-4	TRBV11-2	.	CASSLRGGATNEKLFF	TGTGCCAGCAGCTTGCGGGGTGGGGCGACTAATGAAAAACTGTTTTTT
.	TRBJ1-5	TRBV5-3	.	CARSLGSLPGQPQHF	TGTGCCAGAAGCCTTGGGAGCTTGCCCGGCCAGCCCCAGCATTTT
.	TRBJ2-5	TRBV7-2	.	CASSFAGETQYF	TGTGCCAGCAGCTTTGCCGGAGAGACCCAGTACTTC
few	TRBJ1-1	TRBV29-1	.	CSTSRGGNTEAFF	TGCAGCACATCCAGGGGCGGCAACACTGAAGCTTTCTTT
.	TRBJ2-1	TRBV5-1	TRBD2	CASSIGLAGPRNEQFF	TGCGCCAGCAGCATCGGACTAGCGGGGCCTCGGAATGAGCAGTTCTTC
once	TRBJ2-4	TRBV5-1	TRBD2	CASSRPGTSTGAKNIQYF	TGCGCCAGCAGCCGTCCCGGGACTAGCACGGGGGCCAAAAACATTCAGTACTTC
once	TRBJ1-4	TRBV6-5	TRBD1	CASSRQGATNEKLFF	TGTGCCAGCAGCAGACAGGGAGCAACTAATGAAAAACTGTTTTTT
.	TRBJ2-5	TRBV29-1	.	CSVEKGAQYF	TGCAGCGTTGAAAAAGGAGCCCAGTACTTC
.	TRBJ2-5	TRBV29-1	TRBD2	CSVASMRTSGGTETQYF	TGCAGCGTTGCTTCAATGAGGACTAGCGGGGGCACTGAGACCCAGTACTTC
.	TRBJ2-1	TRBV28	.	CASSLSGVASSIYNEQFF	TGTGCCAGCAGTTTGTCAGGGGTCGCTAGCAGCATCTACAATGAGCAGTTCTTC
.	TRBJ2-7	TRBV15	.	CATSTELRYEQYF	TGTGCCACCAGCACCGAACTCCGGTACGAGCAGTACTTC
.	TRBJ2-6	TRBV2	.	CASRARGAGGASVLTF	TGTGCCAGCAGGGCACGGGGGGCTGGTGGGGCCAGCGTCCTGACTTTC
.	TRBJ1-2	TRBV5-1	TRBD1	CASSPGQGYLYTF	TGCGCCAGCAGCCCGGGACAGGGCTATCTCTACACCTTC
.	TRBJ2-2	TRBV18	.	CASSPARQAANTGELFF	TGTGCCAGCTCCCCGGCAAGACAGGCCGCGAACACCGGGGAGCTGTTTTTT
.	TRBJ2-2	TRBV6-5	.	CASQGQFNTGELFF	TGTGCCAGCCAGGGGCAGTTCAACACCGGGGAGCTGTTTTTT
once	TRBJ2-1	TRBV7-2	.	CASSPGVVTSYEQFF	TGTGCCAGCAGTCCCGGGGTAGTGACATCCTATGAGCAGTTCTTC
.	TRBJ1-1	TRBV6-1	TRBD1	CASSRTGMNTEAFF	TGTGCCAGCAGTAGGACAGGGATGAACACTGAAGCTTTCTTT
.	TRBJ1-1	TRBV19	TRBD1	CASTGTGGYTEAFF	TGTGCCAGTACCGGGACAGGGGGATACACTGAAGCTTTCTTT
few	TRBJ2-5	TRBV11-2	.	CASSLDPGRSETQYF	TGTGCCAGCAGCTTAGATCCGGGGAGGTCGGAGACCCAGTACTTC
.	TRBJ1-5	TRBV28	TRBD1	CASSLQGDGNQPQHF	TGTGCCAGCAGCCTCCAGGGGGATGGCAATCAGCCCCAGCATTTT
.	TRBJ2-5	TRBV11-3	.	CASRGSDTREPYQETQYF	TGTGCCAGCAGGGGATCGGATACCCGGGAACCGTACCAAGAGACCCAGTACTTC
.	TRBJ2-1	TRBV9	TRBD2	CASSVVGTSANEQFF	TGTGCCAGCAGCGTAGTTGGGACTAGCGCCAATGAGCAGTTCTTC
.	TRBJ2-7	TRBV9	.	CASSVAAFEGASYEQYF	TGTGCCAGCAGCGTAGCGGCGTTTGAGGGCGCTTCCTACGAGCAGTACTTC
.	TRBJ2-1	TRBV15	.	CATSRAYRIQGLQNEQFF	TGTGCCACCAGCAGAGCTTATAGAATACAGGGCCTACAGAATGAGCAGTTCTTC
few	TRBJ2-2	TRBV6-1	TRBD1	CASRSQGDTGELFF	TGTGCCAGCAGGTCACAGGGGGACACCGGGGAGCTGTTTTTT
.	TRBJ1-1	TRBV5-1	TRBD1	CASSVTGGPTLNTEAFF	TGCGCCAGCAGCGTTACAGGGGGCCCAACTCTGAACACTGAAGCTTTCTTT
.	TRBJ2-5	TRBV28	.	CAYSQETQYF	TGTGCCTACAGCCAAGAGACCCAGTACTTC
.	TRBJ1-5	TRBV27	.	CASSSDGGQQPQHF	TGTGCCAGCAGTTCTGACGGGGGTCAACAGCCCCAGCATTTT
once	TRBJ1-6	TRBV6-5	.	CASRDNGNSPLHF	TGTGCCAGCAGGGACAACGGGAATTCACCCCTCCACTTT